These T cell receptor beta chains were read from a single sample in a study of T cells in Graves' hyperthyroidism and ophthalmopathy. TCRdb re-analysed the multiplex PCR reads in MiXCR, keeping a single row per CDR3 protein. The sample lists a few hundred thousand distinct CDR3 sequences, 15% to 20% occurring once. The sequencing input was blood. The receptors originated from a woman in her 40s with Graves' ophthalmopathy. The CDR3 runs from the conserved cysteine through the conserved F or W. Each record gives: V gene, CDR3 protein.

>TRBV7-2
CASSLVLKVGYTF
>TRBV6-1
CASRGAGDTETQYF
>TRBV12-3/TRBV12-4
CASSLGWTSGSYEQYF
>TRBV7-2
CASSFVSGWSTDTQYF
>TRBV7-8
CASTVYQETQYF
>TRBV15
CATSRDLGGAGGYTF
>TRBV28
CASSFPTDRQAEQYF
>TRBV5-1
CASSLGSSGSSYEQYF
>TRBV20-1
CSARTSAGLITEAFF
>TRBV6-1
CASIPTAGTEAFF
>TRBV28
CASRLGGNQPQHF
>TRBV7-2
CASSFRVFIETQYF
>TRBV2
CASSEATRRTDF
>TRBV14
CASTSQGAKNTEAFF